In this sample, the clone carrying this T cell receptor (beta chain) turned up a few times. The data originate from a study of T cells in Graves' hyperthyroidism and ophthalmopathy. Background on the study: Peripheral blood draws took place at initial diagnosis, ahead of any treatment.

RNA transcripts were the template for amplifying TCR beta CDR3 regions. HTBI primers were used for first-round RT-PCR of the TCR CDR3. TCRdb analysed the multiplex PCR reads with MiXCR anew, one entry per CDR3 protein. Of over 150,000 distinct CDR3 sequences in the sample, less than 20% are singletons; the top ten hold roughly 50%. Trimming cost V 7 bases and J 4 bases, with 13 bases left between them. The CDR3 spans 13 residues. Germline lookup yields CDR1 ENHRY and CDR2 SYGVKD. Aged 18 to 65, the patients had hyperthyroidism that was newly diagnosed and had lasted under 2 months. It was uncontrolled infection, other autoimmune disease, pregnancy or lactation that excluded patients.

The sequence derives from a woman aged 45-59 years with Graves' hyperthyroidism. The gene calls are TRBV10-3 and TRBJ1-2; D unresolved. The source material was blood. CDR3 region: CAITDTNFYGYTF. CDR3 coding DNA: TGTGCCATCACTGACACGAATTTCTATGGCTACACCTTC.